The 10 T cell receptor beta chains presented below share a single source sample, sequenced in a study of T cells in Graves' hyperthyroidism and ophthalmopathy. Researchers took RNA transcripts and amplified the TCR beta CDR3 regions from them. An initial round of RT-PCR targeting the TCR CDR3 relied on the HTBI primer set. TCRdb used MiXCR to reprocess the multiplex PCR reads, holding one entry per CDR3 protein. Of a few hundred thousand distinct CDR3 sequences in the sample, about a sixth are singletons; the top ten hold roughly 26%. Input material: blood. The origin of the receptors is a woman younger than 35 with Graves' hyperthyroidism that later progressed to Graves' ophthalmopathy.

This clonotype was seen ten or more times. V usage is TRBV12-3 or TRBV12-4 and J usage is TRBJ1-1; D may be TRBD1 (5 bases). CDR3 length equals 13 residues. The V end was cut by 3 bases, the J end by 4 bases, with 9 bases between. CDR3 sequence reads: CASSFPRVTEAFF. The CDR3 region has the DNA TGTGCCAGCAGTTTTCCCAGGGTCACTGAAGCTTTCTTT.

This clonotype was seen a handful of times. The V gene is TRBV7-6, the J gene TRBJ2-7; TRBD2 is a possible D gene (5 bases). CDR3 length: 15 residues. The ends were cut back, 4 bases at V and 2 bases at J, with 15 bases in the middle. Germline-derived CDR1 and CDR2 are SGHVS and FNYEAQ. For the CDR3, the DNA is TGTGCCAGCAGCTATTCAGCGGCTACTACCTACGAGCAGTACTTC. Translation: CASSYSAATTYEQYF.

In this sample, this clonotype turned up many times. The chain links TRBV18 to TRBJ2-1, with D perhaps matching TRBD2 (5 bases). This CDR3 spans 15 amino acids. In germline, CDR1 is KGHSH, CDR2 LQKENI. Trimming removed 0 bases at V and 4 bases at J, with 10 bases between. The CDR3 here is CASSPPEDLYNEQFF. The CDR3 nucleotides are TGTGCCAGCTCACCACCGGAGGACCTATACAATGAGCAGTTCTTC.

This clonotype was picked up a small number of times. V and J are TRBV28 and TRBJ2-7, with TRBD2 matching 8 bases. CDR1 and CDR2 from the germline V gene are MDHEN and SYDVKM. CDR3 length: 15 residues. The J segment lost 3 bases and the V segment lost 3 bases, leaving 7 bases of the junction unmatched. The CDR3 DNA reads TGTGCCAGCAGTTTTAAAGCGGGAGTCGACTACGAGCAGTACTTC. The encoded protein is CASSFKAGVDYEQYF.

This clonotype was seen repeatedly, ten times or more. The chain links TRBV6-2 or TRBV6-3 to TRBJ2-5; the D gene is possibly TRBD1 (6 bases). CDR1 MNHEY and CDR2 SVGEGT come from the germline V gene. Trimming removed 6 bases at V and 6 bases at J, with 23 bases between. CDR3 length: 16 residues. CDR3 amino acids: CASSLQGAQLRKTQYF. The DNA for the CDR3 is TGTGCCAGCAGCCTACAGGGAGCCCAGTTAAGAAAGACCCAGTACTTC.

CDR3 bases: TGTGCCAGCAGCTTACCCAGCACATATAATTCACCCCTCCACTTT. Translated: CASSLPSTYNSPLHF. This chain connects TRBV7-2 to TRBJ1-6, with D uncertain. This CDR3 contains 15 residues. The germline CDR1 and CDR2 sequences are SGHTA and FQGNSA. Trimming removed 2 bases from V and 4 bases from J, with 9 bases in between.

This clonotype was counted many times. This chain links TRBV18 with TRBJ2-7; D remains unclear. CDR1 is KGHSH, CDR2 LQKENI, per germline. The CDR3 has 14 amino acids. Trimming took off 3 bases at V and 5 bases at J, with 14 bases between the two ends. The CDR3 DNA is TGTGCCAGCTCACCCGTCAGGCTCCTCCACGAGCAGTACTTC. It is translated as CASSPVRLLHEQYF. The whole variable domain, remainder taken from reference TRBV18 and TRBJ2-7, is NAGVMQNPRHLVRRRGQEARLRCSPMKGHSHVYWYRQLPEEGLKFMVYLQKENIIDESGMPKERFSAEFPKEGPSILRIQQVVRGDSAAYFCASSPVRLLHEQYFGPGTRLTVT.

The genes are TRBV12-3 or TRBV12-4 and TRBJ1-4; possible D gene TRBD1, 5 bases. Trimming took off 8 bases at V and 5 bases at J, with 18 bases between the two ends. This CDR3 has 15 residues. The CDR3, as DNA: TGTGCCAGCGGTACCACCGGGACTCTAAATGAAAAACTGTTTTTT. This codes for CASGTTGTLNEKLFF.

This clonotype came up many times. This chain links TRBV5-6 with TRBJ2-3; 7 bases are shared with TRBD2. Looked up from germline, CDR1 is SGHDT and CDR2 is YYEEEE. The CDR3 has 16 amino acids. The J segment lost 4 bases and the V segment lost 2 bases, leaving 10 bases of the junction unmatched. This CDR3 reads CASSFGLGPIADTQYF. For the CDR3, the DNA is TGTGCCAGCAGCTTCGGACTAGGTCCCATCGCAGATACGCAGTATTTT. Using reference TRBV5-6 and TRBJ2-3 for the parts outside the CDR3, the full variable domain is DAGVTQSPTHLIKTRGQQVTLRCSPKSGHDTVSWYQQALGQGPQFIFQYYEEEERQRGNFPDRFSGHQFPNYSSELNVNALLLGDSALYLCASSFGLGPIADTQYFGPGTRLTVL.

The chain uses TRBV20-1 and TRBJ1-1; TRBD1 is a possible D gene (5 bases). The CDR3 is 13 amino acids. V was cut by 6 bases and J by 2 bases, with 13 bases left in between. Germline CDR1 is DFQATT and CDR2 is SNEGSKA (reference sequence). The CDR3 coding sequence is TGCAGTGCCCAGGGAGAAATTAACACTGAAGCTTTCTTT. Protein product: CSAQGEINTEAFF.